The next 11 T cell receptor beta chains were all read from a single sample in a study of cytomegalovirus exposure and HLA in healthy donors. A multiplex PCR was run with 60 Vbeta primers and 13 Jbeta primers. TCRdb keeps only in-frame clones here, not all; method: immunoSEQ multiplex PCR. The top ten hold about 1.9% of the sample, which has 100,000 to 150,000 clones, 70% to 80% seen once. Sequencing was done on a sample of PBMCs. The receptors stem from a man aged 45 to 65 in good health and CMV-seronegative.

The chain combines TRBV6-5 with TRBJ2-7, with D unclear. CDR3 length: 13 amino acids. CDR1 MNHEY and CDR2 SVGAGI come from the germline V gene. The germline V and J ends were trimmed by 2 bases and 3 bases, with 8 bases remaining between them. CDR3 in amino acids: CASSYGRGYEQYV. CDR3 DNA sequence: TGTGCCAGCAGTTACGGCCGAGGCTACGAGCAGTACGTC.

V gene TRBV28 combines with J gene TRBJ1-5, with D uncertain. The V gene's germline CDR1 is MDHEN and CDR2 SYDVKM. The CDR3 totals 14 residues. V lost 3 bases and J 4 bases, leaving 10 bases between the germline ends. The CDR3 is CASSFQLPNQPQHF. In nucleotides, the CDR3 is TGTGCCAGCAGTTTTCAACTCCCTAATCAGCCCCAGCATTTT.

The J gene is TRBJ2-2, the V gene TRBV4-1; D might be TRBD2 (6 bases). Trimming left V 4 bases short and J 6 bases short, with 15 bases between. This CDR3 region has 15 residues. CDR1 is MGHRA, CDR2 YSYEKL, per germline. CDR3 coding DNA: TGCGCCAGCAGCCCTGCGTTCGCGGGACCCGGGGAGCTGTTTTTT. It translates to CASSPAFAGPGELFF.

J is TRBJ1-1 and V is TRBV2, with 8 bases identical to TRBD1. Germline CDR1 SNHLY, CDR2 FYNNEI. V gave up 5 bases and J gave up 8 bases; unmatched junction bases: 7. The CDR3 runs to 13 residues. In nucleotides, the CDR3 is TGTGCCAGCAGTCCTCAGGGGGCGGTCGAAGCTTTCTTT. It encodes CASSPQGAVEAFF. The full variable domain, with the rest looked up from reference TRBV2 and TRBJ1-1, is EPEVTQTPSHQVTQMGQEVILRCVPISNHLYFYWYRQILGQKVEFLVSFYNNEISEKSEIFDDQFSVERPDGSNFTLKIRSTKLEDSAMYFCASSPQGAVEAFFGQGTRLTVV.

The rearrangement uses TRBV7-2 and TRBJ1-1; TRBD1 matches 7 bases. Germline trimming cut 5 bases from V and 7 bases from J; bases unmatched to any gene: 10. The V gene's germline CDR1 is SGHTA and CDR2 FQGNSA. This CDR3 region has 14 residues. The CDR3 DNA sequence: TGTGCCAGCAGCCGAAGCCAGGGGGGCTTTGAAGCTTTCTTT. This sequence encodes CASSRSQGGFEAFF.

The J gene is TRBJ2-5, the V gene TRBV11-2; D is undetermined. Gene TRBJ2-7 matches the end of the DNA better, so the J call may be wrong. Looked up from germline, CDR1 is SGHAT and CDR2 is FQNNGV. The CDR3 runs 14 residues. In nucleotides, the CDR3 is TGTGCCAGCAGCTTGTCCCTCCATTCGCTCGAGCAGTACTTC. This gives the protein CASSLSLHSLEQYF.

CDR3 in amino acids: CSVTGTNGYTF. In nucleotides, the CDR3 is TGCAGCGTTACAGGGACCAACGGCTACACCTTC. This chain uses TRBV29-1 with TRBJ1-2, with TRBD1 as a possible D gene (6 bases). The ends were cut back, 5 bases at V and 8 bases at J, with 12 bases in the middle. The CDR3 covers 11 residues. The V gene's germline CDR1 is SQVTM and CDR2 ANQGSEA.

The chain couples TRBV5-5 to TRBJ2-5; 10 bases match TRBD2. CDR3 length: 15 residues. Germline V lookup: CDR1 SGHKS, CDR2 YYEKEE (reference sequence). Unmatched junction bases numbered 6, after V lost 5 bases and J lost 2 bases. CDR3 region: CASSFSGGPQETQYF. The CDR3 bases are TGTGCCAGCAGTTTTAGCGGGGGGCCACAAGAGACCCAGTACTTC.

The chain recombines TRBV5-1 with TRBJ2-5; D is ambiguous. V was clipped by 1 base and J by 0 bases, with 7 bases between them. Germline lookup yields CDR1 SGHRS and CDR2 YFSETQ. There are 14 residues in the CDR3. The CDR3 nucleotides read TGCGCCAGCAGCTTGCCTCGGGACCAAGAGACCCAGTACTTC. Translated, it gives CASSLPRDQETQYF.

The chain has TRBV29-1 and TRBJ1-1; D unresolved. The V gene's germline CDR1 is SQVTM and CDR2 ANQGSEA. The CDR3 is 15 residues long. V was trimmed by 6 bases and J by 1 base, leaving 18 bases between them. CDR3 loop: CSVPGGWSENTEAFF. CDR3 nucleotide sequence: TGCAGCGTGCCGGGAGGGTGGTCCGAGAACACTGAAGCTTTCTTT.

The chain recombines TRBV6-1 with TRBJ2-7, with TRBD1 as a possible D gene (5 bases). Germline-derived CDR1 and CDR2 are MNHNS and SASEGT. The CDR3 spans 13 residues. V lost 4 bases and J 5 bases, leaving 12 bases between the germline ends. The CDR3 DNA reads TGTGCCAGCAGTGGTTCTCTGACAGACGAGCAGTACGTC. Its translation: CASSGSLTDEQYV.